This passage covers 9 T cell receptor beta chains from one sample sequenced in a study of cytomegalovirus exposure and HLA in healthy donors. In the PCR, 60 Vbeta and 13 Jbeta primers were used. TCRdb's table, derived via immunoSEQ multiplex PCR, lists solely in-frame clones and lacks some. The table has 95,000 to 150,000 clones, roughly 75% seen once. The sequenced sample was PBMCs. The receptor source for this set is a man aged 30 to 45 in good health and CMV-seropositive.

This clone was counted only a few times. This chain connects TRBV30 to TRBJ1-1; 7 bases map to TRBD1. The CDR3 has 13 residues. CDR1 is GTSNPN, CDR2 SVGIG, per germline (reference sequence). V lost 5 bases, J lost 5 bases, and 8 bases stayed unmatched. In DNA form, the CDR3 reads TGTGCCTGGCTACGACAGGGATGGACTGAAGCTTTCTTT. It codes for CAWLRQGWTEAFF.

The CDR3 region is CASSLAIQTNTEAFF. The DNA of the CDR3 is TGTGCCAGCAGCTTAGCTATACAGACGAACACTGAAGCTTTCTTT. The chain carries TRBV7-2 and TRBJ1-1; unclear D gene. V dropped 0 bases and J dropped 1 base, with 9 bases sitting between them. The V gene's germline CDR1 is SGHTA and CDR2 FQGNSA. This CDR3 region has 15 residues. Variable domain in full (rest from reference TRBV7-2 and TRBJ1-1): GAGVSQSPSNKVTEKGKDVELRCDPISGHTALYWYRQSLGQGLEFLIYFQGNSAPDKSGLPSDRFSAERTGGSVSTLTIQRTQQEDSAVYLCASSLAIQTNTEAFFGQGTRLTVV.

The V gene is TRBV5-1, the J gene TRBJ1-1; 8 bases align to TRBD1. This CDR3 is 14 amino acids long. The J segment lost 6 bases and the V segment lost 3 bases, leaving 7 bases of the junction unmatched. The germline CDR1 and CDR2 sequences are SGHRS and YFSETQ. The CDR3 region is CASSSRQGTPEAFF. The CDR3 DNA reads as TGCGCCAGCAGCTCGAGACAGGGGACACCTGAAGCTTTCTTT.

This chain links TRBV15 with TRBJ1-2; 9 positions agree with TRBD1. The junction had 12 bases not matched to a gene; V was cut back by 5 bases and J by 5 bases. CDR1 and CDR2 from the germline V gene are LNHNV and YYDKDF (reference sequence). CDR3 length: 16 residues. CDR3 amino acids: CATSPSIGTGNYGYTF. CDR3 sequence (DNA): TGTGCCACCAGCCCGAGTATAGGGACAGGGAATTATGGCTACACCTTC.

The CDR3 here is CASSIPGTNRNTQYF. CDR3 in DNA: TGCGCCAGCAGTATCCCCGGGACTAATCGTAATACGCAGTATTTT. The chain recombines TRBV5-1 with TRBJ2-3; 7 bases line up with TRBD2. In germline, CDR1 is SGHRS, CDR2 YFSETQ. The CDR3 covers 15 residues. Trimming took 5 bases from V and 7 from J; bases not matched to a gene: 13.

The chain carries TRBV19 and TRBJ2-5, with TRBD1 identical over 10 bases. The V gene's germline CDR1 is LNHDA and CDR2 SQIVND (reference sequence). The CDR3 runs to 22 residues. The junction had 27 bases not matched to a gene; V was cut back by 4 bases and J by 4 bases. The CDR3 loop is CASSTRQGAVGRGGTSAETQYF. The CDR3 coding sequence is TGTGCCAGTAGTACTCGACAGGGGGCGGTCGGGAGGGGCGGAACCTCGGCAGAGACCCAGTACTTC.

The chain combines TRBV4-2 with TRBJ2-7, with 8 bases that match TRBD2. The ends lost 6 bases at V and 4 bases at J; junction bases unmatched: 8. Germline V CDR1 and CDR2: LGHNA, YNFKEQ. This CDR3 is 14 amino acids long. CDR3 DNA sequence: TGTGCCAGCAGTCCCCTAGCGGGCATTTACGAGCAGTACTTC. It translates to CASSPLAGIYEQYF.

The chain couples TRBV28 to TRBJ2-7; TRBD1 matches at 7 bases. Germline V gene lookup returns CDR1 MDHEN and CDR2 SYDVKM. The V gene end was trimmed by 3 bases and the J gene end by 1 base; junction bases not matched to a gene: 9. The CDR3 runs to 16 residues. The CDR3 DNA reads TGTGCCAGCAGTTTCCCGGGACAGTTTCCTTCCTACGAGCAGTACTTC. It codes for CASSFPGQFPSYEQYF.

V usage is TRBV10-3 and J usage is TRBJ1-5; TRBD1 might be the D (6 bases). The CDR3 is 15 amino acids. Trimming left V 2 bases short and J 3 bases short, with 11 bases between. The germline V gene encodes CDR1 ENHRY and CDR2 SYGVKD. The CDR3 protein is CAISEEGGHNQPQHF. For the CDR3, the DNA is TGTGCCATCAGTGAGGAGGGGGGGCACAATCAGCCCCAGCATTTT.